This TCR beta chain originates from a study of T cells in Graves' hyperthyroidism and ophthalmopathy. Regions amplified from RNA transcripts were the TCR beta CDR3 regions. HTBI primers were the set used in a first-round RT-PCR of the TCR CDR3. TCRdb itself ran the multiplex PCR reads through MiXCR, one entry per CDR3 protein. The top ten hold 6.5% to 9% of the sample, which has hundreds of thousands of distinct CDR3 sequences, over 40% seen once. Not enrolled were patients with uncontrolled infection, other autoimmune disease, pregnancy or lactation. Study-level findings and limits: Clonotypes that were expanded in thyroid above 0.001 mostly appeared in blood too. Model predictions of ophthalmopathy came a median around 6.5 months before onset.

As for this clonotype: The antigen is not known.

Unmatched junction bases numbered 8, after V lost 1 base and J lost 7 bases. The CDR3 has 15 residues. CDR1 is DFQATT, CDR2 SNEGSKA, per germline (reference sequence). Sequencing was carried out using peripheral blood or thyroid tissue (not recorded which). The receptor comes from an adult man with Graves' disease, either hyperthyroidism or ophthalmopathy (not recorded which). The rearrangement uses TRBV20-1 and TRBJ2-3, with 10 bases lining up with TRBD2. DNA of the CDR3: TGCAGTGCTAGAGTTCCCAGCGGGAGGGCATATACGCAGTATTTT. Protein: CSARVPSGRAYTQYF.